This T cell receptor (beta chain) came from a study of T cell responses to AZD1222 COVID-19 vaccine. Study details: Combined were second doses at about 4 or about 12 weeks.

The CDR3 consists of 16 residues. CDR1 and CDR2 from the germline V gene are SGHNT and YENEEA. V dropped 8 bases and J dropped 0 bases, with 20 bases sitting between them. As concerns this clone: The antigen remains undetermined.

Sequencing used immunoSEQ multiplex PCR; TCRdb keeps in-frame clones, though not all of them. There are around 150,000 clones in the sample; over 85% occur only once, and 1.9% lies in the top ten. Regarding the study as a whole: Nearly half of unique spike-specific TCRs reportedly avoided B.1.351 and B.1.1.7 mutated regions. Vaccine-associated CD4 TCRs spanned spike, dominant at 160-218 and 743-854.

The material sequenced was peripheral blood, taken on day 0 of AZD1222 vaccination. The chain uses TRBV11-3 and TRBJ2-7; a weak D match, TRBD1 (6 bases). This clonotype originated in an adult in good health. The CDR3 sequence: CASAEERGNGSYEQYF. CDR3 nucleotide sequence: TGTGCCAGCGCGGAGGAGAGGGGGAATGGCTCCTACGAGCAGTACTTC.